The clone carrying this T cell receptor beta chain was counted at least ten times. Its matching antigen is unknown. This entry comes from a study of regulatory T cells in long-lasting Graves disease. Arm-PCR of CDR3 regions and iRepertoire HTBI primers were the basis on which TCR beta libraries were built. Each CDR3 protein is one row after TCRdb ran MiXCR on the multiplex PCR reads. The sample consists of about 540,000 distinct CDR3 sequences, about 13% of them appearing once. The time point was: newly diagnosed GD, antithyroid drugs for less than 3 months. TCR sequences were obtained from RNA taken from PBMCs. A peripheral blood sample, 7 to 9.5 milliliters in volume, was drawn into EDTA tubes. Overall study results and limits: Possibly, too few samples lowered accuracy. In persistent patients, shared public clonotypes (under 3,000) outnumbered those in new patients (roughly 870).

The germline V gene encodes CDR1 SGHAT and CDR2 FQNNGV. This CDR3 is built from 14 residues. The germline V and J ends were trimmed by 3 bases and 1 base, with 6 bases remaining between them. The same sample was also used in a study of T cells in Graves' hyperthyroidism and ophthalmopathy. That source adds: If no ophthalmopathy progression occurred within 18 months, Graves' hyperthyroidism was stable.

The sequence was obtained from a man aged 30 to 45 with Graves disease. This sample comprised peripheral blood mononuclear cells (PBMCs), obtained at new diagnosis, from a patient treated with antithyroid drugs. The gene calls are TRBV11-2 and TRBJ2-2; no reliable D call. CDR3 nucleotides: TGTGCCAGCAGCTTGAGCCAGAACACCGGGGAGCTGTTTTTT. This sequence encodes CASSLSQNTGELFF.